The clone carrying this T cell receptor (beta chain) appeared a single time. Its specificity is unknown. One end of the junction is discordant with germline, which a read error may explain. Clones were sequenced by immunoSEQ multiplex PCR, and TCRdb holds only the in-frame ones, with some missing. The sample holds about 120,000 clones; roughly 90% are singletons and the top ten take 3% to 4%. This sample is part of a study of T cell responses to AZD1222 COVID-19 vaccine. Whole-study findings and limits: Among AZD1222 vaccinees, only six or seven were seropositive at baseline.

CDR3 length: 13 amino acids. Germline-derived CDR1 and CDR2 are SEHNR and FQNEAQ (reference sequence). Sequenced here: peripheral blood, sampled on day 0 of AZD1222 vaccination. This receptor was taken from an adult in good health. The chain links TRBV7-9 to TRBJ1-1; TRBD1 is a possible D gene (5 bases). CDR3 DNA: TGTGCCAGCAGCTTAGAGGGGAACGCTGAAGCTTTCTTT. Its translation: CASSLEGNAEAFF.